Below, one TCR beta chain is given with its context. No antigen is known for it. No quality values exist for individual bases; no much larger clone is one base distant. This sample stems from a study of blood T cell repertoires in COVID-19 (TCRdb year 2020). Some background on the complete study: Collaborator samples came from the United States, Italy and Spain and covered acute and convalescent phases of COVID-19. A de-identified subject ID, COVID-19 status, age in years and sex were almost always included in the sample metadata. The samples were drawn from the first 160 participants of the ongoing ImmuneRACE study and from 1,254 subjects provided by 6 global collaborators. Where HLA class I and class II types were available, the types were taken from metadata supplied by the sample provider, not from assay-based typing. Deeply sampled blood TCRbeta repertoires from subjects exposed to, actively infected with, or recovered from COVID-19 were included in the dataset. The repertoires were released in a freely available public database intended as a resource for research on the immune response to SARS-CoV-2. The material from the prospective study consisted of cDNA or gDNA derived from T cells, B-cell-depleted T cells, or PBMCs.

At one collaborating source in Seattle, patients were enrolled during active infection and were followed longitudinally through the course of disease. Collaborating institutions collected whole blood in K2EDTA tubes following their own protocols. For TCRbeta analysis, collaborators shipped samples in one of three forms: frozen whole blood, isolated PBMCs, or DNA extracted from either of those sample types. TCRbeta CDR3 regions were amplified from genomic DNA by means of the immunoSEQ Assay, a bias-controlled multiplex PCR. As for the original processing: The number of nucleated cells in each sample was estimated from the amplification of reference gene primers within the assay. Sequence reads were collapsed and filtered to measure the absolute abundance of every unique TCRbeta CDR3 rearrangement. For each sample, productive Simpson clonality was calculated by taking the square root of Simpson's diversity index across productive rearrangements. TCRdb stores this immuneACCESS table with in-frame sequences only. Part of the clones is absent; in the studies checked, under half of the shortfall reflects unresolved V genes, and no reason is known for the rest. From that table come the V and J calls and clone size; the DNA was used to work out D and trimming. Here the sample has fewer than 350,000 clones; about 87% occur a single time. The top ten clonotypes cover 1.5% to 2% of the sample.

V and J are truncated by 3 bases and 5 bases respectively, leaving an intervening sequence of 13 bases. Looking up the germline V gene (reference sequence) yields CDR1 LNHDA and CDR2 SQIVND. Taken from cysteine to phenylalanine, the CDR3 has 15 residues. Only CDR3 DNA remains: 45 bases, in frame from the first base. The paper as a whole reports these results and caveats: The quantity of clinical and demographic metadata differed by source and by participant and was supplied without curation.

The sequence was collected from a woman aged 25-40 years with COVID-19, enrolled during active disease. The chain couples TRBV19 to TRBJ1-4; the D segment cannot be called with confidence. Material: peripheral blood. The CDR3 corresponds to CASSIRRNENEKLFF. The bases read TGTGCCAGTAGTATTCGGCGGAATGAGAATGAAAAACTGTTTTTT.